A single sample gave rise to the 24 T cell receptor beta chains below, sequenced in a study of T cells in Graves' hyperthyroidism and ophthalmopathy. RNA transcripts were the template for amplifying TCR beta CDR3 regions. The TCR CDR3 first-round RT-PCR relied on the HTBI primer set. TCRdb called the multiplex PCR reads again in MiXCR, with one record for every CDR3 protein. The sample consists of hundreds of thousands of distinct CDR3 sequences, under 15% of them appearing once. Sequencing was done on a sample of blood. Receptors originate from a woman in her thirties or forties with Graves' ophthalmopathy.

The chain carries TRBV7-8 and TRBJ1-1; D is ambiguous. Trimming took off 1 base at V and 10 bases at J, with 25 bases between the two ends. Germline values: CDR1 SGHVS, CDR2 FQNEAQ. The CDR3 is made up of 17 amino acids. CDR3 amino acids: CASSLGPGDHPRESAFF. CDR3 DNA: TGTGCCAGCAGCTTAGGTCCGGGAGACCATCCCCGGGAATCAGCTTTCTTT.

The chain combines TRBV28 with TRBJ2-5, with 7 positions matching TRBD1. The CDR3 loop spans 17 amino acids. Losses at the gene ends were 2 bases for V and 5 bases for J; bases not matched to a gene: 14. The germline gives CDR1 MDHEN, CDR2 SYDVKM. The CDR3 sequence is CASSLGRRTGPRETQYF. The DNA for the CDR3 is TGTGCCAGCAGTTTAGGAAGGCGGACAGGCCCCAGGGAGACCCAGTACTTC. Using reference TRBV28 and TRBJ2-5 for the parts outside the CDR3, the full variable domain is DVKVTQSSRYLVKRTGEKVFLECVQDMDHENMFWYRQDPGLGLRLIYFSYDVKMKEKGDIPEGYSVSREKKERFSLILESASTNQTSMYLCASSLGRRTGPRETQYFGPGTRLLVL.

This clonotype has ten or more counts. This rearrangement joins TRBV28 to TRBJ1-3; D call uncertain. Germline V gene lookup returns CDR1 MDHEN and CDR2 SYDVKM. The CDR3 covers 15 residues. The ends were cut back, 6 bases at V and 0 bases at J, with 12 bases in the middle. The CDR3 protein is CASRTGRSSGNTIYF. The DNA of the CDR3 is TGTGCCAGCAGAACCGGACGGAGCTCTGGAAACACCATATATTTT.

V is TRBV11-2 and J is TRBJ2-7; a weak D match, TRBD2 (5 bases). This CDR3 region has 16 residues. Germline CDR1 is SGHAT and CDR2 is FQNNGV. V lost 5 bases and J lost 1, with 18 bases in between. In nucleotides, the CDR3 is TGTGCCAGCAGCCCGACTATTAGCGTCGGATCCTACGAGCAGTACTTC. This sequence encodes CASSPTISVGSYEQYF. Full variable domain (remainder filled in from reference TRBV11-2 and TRBJ2-7): EAGVAQSPRYKIIEKRQSVAFWCNPISGHATLYWYQQILGQGPKLLIQFQNNGVVDDSQLPKDRFSAERLKGVDSTLKIQPAKLEDSAVYLCASSPTISVGSYEQYFGPGTRLTVT.

In this sample, this clonotype turned up a few times. V is TRBV7-9 and J is TRBJ2-7; D not resolved. V lost 3 bases, J lost 4 bases, and 10 bases lay in between. CDR3 size: 13 residues. Germline V gene data show CDR1 as SEHNR and CDR2 as FQNEAQ (reference sequence). For the CDR3, the DNA is TGTGCCAGCAGCTTCTCCCCACTTTACGAGCAGTACTTC. Translating it yields CASSFSPLYEQYF. The variable domain in full, with the rest retrieved from reference TRBV7-9 and TRBJ2-7, is DTGVSQNPRHKITKRGQNVTFRCDPISEHNRLYWYRQTLGQGPEFLTYFQNEAQLEKSRLLSDRFSAERPKGSFSTLEIQRTEQGDSAMYLCASSFSPLYEQYFGPGTRLTVT.

This clonotype was detected many times. This chain connects TRBV20-1 to TRBJ1-1, with 11 bases fitting TRBD1. The CDR3 sequence is 13 residues long. The junction had 2 bases not matched to a gene; V was cut back by 3 bases and J by 5 bases. Looked up from germline, CDR1 is DFQATT and CDR2 is SNEGSKA (reference sequence). The CDR3 loop reads CSASRDRGTEAFF. The CDR3 DNA follows: TGCAGTGCTAGTCGGGACAGGGGGACTGAAGCTTTCTTT.

This clonotype was recorded at least ten times. The V gene is TRBV6-5, the J gene TRBJ2-5; possible D gene TRBD1, 5 bases. With 4 bases removed from V and 4 bases from J, the gap between germline ends came to 16 bases. In germline, CDR1 is MNHEY, CDR2 SVGAGI. The CDR3 length is 15 residues. CDR3: CASSSAYRRSETQYF. CDR3 coding DNA: TGTGCCAGCAGTTCCGCCTACAGGCGGTCAGAGACCCAGTACTTC.

This rearrangement joins TRBV11-2 to TRBJ1-1; no reliable D call. Germline V lookup: CDR1 SGHAT, CDR2 FQNNGV. Trimming removed 4 bases from V and 7 bases from J, with 13 bases in between. The CDR3 is 13 amino acids. CDR3 residues: CASSSYRELEAFF. The DNA of the CDR3 is TGTGCCAGCAGCTCTTACCGGGAACTTGAAGCTTTCTTT.

A few counts support this clonotype. This rearrangement joins TRBV11-2 to TRBJ2-3; TRBD2 agrees at 14 bases. The germline V gene encodes CDR1 SGHAT and CDR2 FQNNGV. This CDR3 contains 17 residues. V shed 5 bases and J 6 bases; nucleotides not matched to a gene: 10. The CDR3 DNA reads TGTGCCAGCAGCCCGGGGACTAGCGGGAGTTTACGGGATACGCAGTATTTT. It encodes CASSPGTSGSLRDTQYF.

This clonotype was detected many times. The rearrangement links TRBV6-1 to TRBJ2-5, with 8 bases matching TRBD2. Per germline, CDR1 MNHNS and CDR2 SASEGT. The CDR3 covers 16 residues. V was pared by 4 bases and J by 2 bases, with 9 bases of the junction left unmatched. CDR3: CASSALSGIGQETQYF. CDR3 DNA: TGTGCCAGCAGTGCCCTTAGCGGGATCGGGCAAGAGACCCAGTACTTC.

This clonotype has ten or more counts. This rearrangement joins TRBV6-2 or TRBV6-3 to TRBJ2-7; D unresolved. Germline assignment: CDR1 MNHEY and CDR2 SVGEGT. This CDR3 is built from 12 residues. V shed 6 bases and J shed 3 bases, with 9 bases lying between them. The CDR3 reads CASSPVGYEQYF. The CDR3 nucleotides are TGTGCCAGCAGCCCTGTGGGCTACGAGCAGTACTTC.

As for this clonotype: Possible read error: a much larger clone is one base away. The CDR3 does not end in the conserved phenylalanine or tryptophan, so this is likely a read error. V and J are TRBV7-2 and TRBJ2-7, with D perhaps matching TRBD2 (6 bases). V lost 4 bases and J 6 bases, leaving 13 bases between the germline ends. The CDR3 runs to 13 residues. Per the germline V gene, CDR1 is SGHTA and CDR2 is FQGNSA. The CDR3 DNA reads as TGTGCCAGCAGCTCCCAGACTAGATCCGAGCAGTACTCC. It translates to CASSSQTRSEQYS.

The chain carries TRBV28 and TRBJ2-7; D is ambiguous. In germline, CDR1 is MDHEN, CDR2 SYDVKM. The CDR3 runs 14 residues. V was cut by 6 bases and J by 6 bases, with 18 bases left in between. CDR3 in amino acids: CASRGGRDRFEQYF. The CDR3 DNA follows: TGTGCCAGCAGGGGCGGACGTGACCGGTTCGAGCAGTACTTC.

The table lists this clonotype with many counts. The chain uses TRBV12-3 or TRBV12-4 and TRBJ2-7; 9 positions agree with TRBD2. The CDR3 spans 18 residues. V lost 3 bases and J lost 1; bases outside the gene matches: 13. The CDR3 region is CASSLHFALAGTSYEQYF. In DNA form, the CDR3 reads TGTGCCAGCAGTTTGCATTTCGCGCTAGCGGGGACGTCCTACGAGCAGTACTTC.

This clonotype was observed a handful of times. The chain combines TRBV6-5 with TRBJ2-7; unclear D gene. Germline-derived CDR1 and CDR2 are MNHEY and SVGAGI. This CDR3 is built from 14 residues. Trimming removed 0 bases at V and 5 bases at J, with 11 bases between. In DNA, the CDR3 is TGTGCCAGCAGTTACTCCTGGGCCGGAAACGAGCAGTACTTC. Protein: CASSYSWAGNEQYF.

The sample holds many counts of this clonotype. The chain is built from TRBV6-5 and TRBJ1-1; the D gene is possibly TRBD1 (6 bases). Germline-derived CDR1 and CDR2 are MNHEY and SVGAGI. The CDR3 is 15 amino acids. V was shortened by 0 bases and J by 4 bases, with 12 bases between the two germline ends. The CDR3 nucleotides read TGTGCCAGCAGTTACTCGAGAGGGGGAATCACTGAAGCTTTCTTT. Protein: CASSYSRGGITEAFF.

This clonotype was found many times. The chain couples TRBV7-2 to TRBJ1-1, with 7 positions matching TRBD1. The V and J ends lost 4 bases and 1 base, in that order; junction bases with no gene match: 6. The CDR3 contains 15 residues. Per germline, CDR1 SGHTA and CDR2 FQGNSA. The CDR3 sequence: CASSSGQVANTEAFF. CDR3 nucleotide sequence: TGTGCCAGCAGCTCAGGACAGGTTGCGAACACTGAAGCTTTCTTT. The whole variable domain, remainder taken from reference TRBV7-2 and TRBJ1-1, is GAGVSQSPSNKVTEKGKDVELRCDPISGHTALYWYRQSLGQGLEFLIYFQGNSAPDKSGLPSDRFSAERTGGSVSTLTIQRTQQEDSAVYLCASSSGQVANTEAFFGQGTRLTVV.

The V and J genes are TRBV5-1 and TRBJ2-7, with 12 bases identical to TRBD2. Germline V gives CDR1 SGHRS, CDR2 YFSETQ. This CDR3 comprises 15 residues. Trimming cost V 6 bases and J 2 bases; bases outside gene matches: 6. CDR3 nucleotide sequence: TGCGCCAGCAACCCCCTAGCGGGAGGGCCCTACGAGCAGTACTTC. The encoded protein is CASNPLAGGPYEQYF.

This clonotype was recorded many times. This rearrangement joins TRBV5-1 to TRBJ2-4; TRBD1 aligns across 9 bases. CDR1 is SGHRS and CDR2 is YFSETQ in the germline V gene. This CDR3 has 16 residues. The ends lost 2 bases at V and 1 base at J; junction bases unmatched: 4. The CDR3 sequence is CASSLGDREAKNIQYF. CDR3 in DNA: TGCGCCAGCAGCTTAGGGGACAGGGAGGCCAAAAACATTCAGTACTTC.

This clonotype was detected ten times or more. The genes are TRBV10-3 and TRBJ2-7, with D possibly called TRBD1 or TRBD2 (6 bases each). V was clipped by 3 bases and J by 1 base, with 13 bases between them. CDR1 is ENHRY and CDR2 is SYGVKD in the germline V gene. This CDR3 has 15 amino acids. CDR3 residues: CAISDSGAVSYEQYF. The CDR3 DNA is TGTGCCATCAGTGACTCGGGGGCAGTATCCTACGAGCAGTACTTC.

Many counts were recorded for this clonotype. The chain recombines TRBV5-1 with TRBJ1-2; D possibly corresponds to TRBD1 (6 bases). This CDR3 is 16 amino acids long. The V end was cut by 0 bases, the J end by 2 bases, with 14 bases between. Looked up from germline, CDR1 is SGHRS and CDR2 is YFSETQ. As DNA, the CDR3 is TGCGCCAGCAGCTTGGACTTCGGGGGGCCAAACTATGGCTACACCTTC. Amino acids: CASSLDFGGPNYGYTF.

This clonotype was seen ten or more times. The V call is TRBV5-1, the J call TRBJ2-7, with D possibly being TRBD1 (5 bases). Germline lookup yields CDR1 SGHRS and CDR2 YFSETQ. V dropped 1 base and J dropped 2 bases, with 13 bases sitting between them. The CDR3 contains 15 residues. Here the CDR3 reads CASSLLVDSPYEQYF. The DNA for the CDR3 is TGCGCCAGCAGCTTGTTAGTAGACAGTCCCTACGAGCAGTACTTC.

The sample holds a few counts of this clonotype. The chain recombines TRBV10-2 with TRBJ2-1; 8 nucleotides line up with TRBD2. The CDR3 contains 13 residues. CDR1 and CDR2 (germline): WSHSY, SAAADI. V lost 6 bases, J lost 10 bases, and 8 bases stayed unmatched. The CDR3 loop reads CASRGRGGTEQFF. CDR3 in DNA: TGCGCCAGCAGAGGCCGGGGGGGCACGGAGCAGTTCTTC.

This clonotype occurred many times. The V and J genes are TRBV6-1 and TRBJ2-2; a possible D gene is TRBD2 (6 bases). Per the germline V gene, CDR1 is MNHNS and CDR2 is SASEGT. The CDR3 is made up of 13 amino acids. The V gene lost 7 bases and the J gene lost 8 bases, with 14 bases spanning the gap. The DNA for the CDR3 is TGTGCCAGCATGCTAGGAGCGGGTGGGGAGCTGTTTTTT. Translated, it gives CASMLGAGGELFF.